This T cell receptor beta chain came from a study of blood T cell repertoires in COVID-19. On the study more broadly: In each case, the material was cDNA or gDNA derived from T cells, B-cell-depleted T cells, or PBMCs.

As handled by the study authors: Amplification from reference gene primers served as the basis for estimated nucleated cell counts. Here immunoSEQ multiplex PCR was the method, and the copy in TCRdb shows in-frame clones only, minus some. That table is the source of V, J and clone size, and D and trimming were worked out from the DNA. This sample yields around 71,000 clones, of which 75% to 90% are seen a single time; approximately 5.5% belongs to the top ten. CDR1 is MNHEY and CDR2 is SMNVEV in the germline V gene (reference sequence). CDR3 length: 14 amino acids. Trimming pared 8 bases from V and 3 bases from J, leaving 17 bases between.

The source is an elderly man with acute or convalescent COVID-19. The chain couples TRBV27 to TRBJ2-7; a weak D match, TRBD2 (5 bases). The source material was peripheral blood. The CDR3 spells CASLPSREGYEQYF. The CDR3 coding sequence is TGTGCCAGCTTACCCTCGCGAGAGGGCTACGAGCAGTACTTC.